The 10 T cell receptor beta chains in this list originate from one sample, sequenced in a study of T cell repertoires in cytomegalovirus infection. TCRdb called the reads again in MiXCR, with one record for every CDR3 protein. The table shows a few hundred thousand distinct CDR3 sequences, with about a sixth occurring only once. Sequencing was performed on PBMCs. These receptor sequences come from a human donor in good health (CMV status not recorded). Some clones in this sample may be carry-over from other donors' samples.

In DNA, the CDR3 is TGTGCCAGTAGTATAGAAGGCAGAGAGCAGTTCTTC. Amino acid sequence: CASSIEGREQFF. V gene TRBV19 combines with J gene TRBJ2-1; D gene ambiguous. CDR1 and CDR2 from the germline V gene are LNHDA and SQIVND (reference sequence). This CDR3 has 12 amino acids. V shed 0 bases and J shed 10 bases, with 7 bases lying between them.

The chain has TRBV28 and TRBJ1-2; D call uncertain. Per germline, CDR1 MDHEN and CDR2 SYDVKM. The CDR3 spans 14 residues. V lost 4 bases, J lost 7 bases, and 16 bases lay in between. The DNA for the CDR3 is TGTGCCAGCAGTTCCCCAGGAGTGGGCGGTGGCTACACCTTC. It translates to CASSSPGVGGGYTF.

This chain links TRBV6-5 with TRBJ2-3; D is unclear. This CDR3 has 15 amino acids. V lost 2 bases to trimming and J lost 5 bases, with 14 bases between them. Germline-derived CDR1 and CDR2 are MNHEY and SVGAGI. CDR3 sequence: CASSYQLGLGDTQYF. The CDR3 DNA sequence: TGTGCCAGCAGTTACCAACTGGGCCTTGGAGATACGCAGTATTTT.

This sequence joins TRBV15 and TRBJ1-5; 7 bases agree with TRBD1. This CDR3 contains 16 residues. V shed 0 bases and J 7 bases; nucleotides not matched to a gene: 9. Per the germline V gene, CDR1 is LNHNV and CDR2 is YYDKDF (reference sequence). CDR3 protein: CATSRDRQPGGQPQHF. CDR3 bases: TGTGCCACCAGCAGAGATCGACAGCCAGGGGGACAGCCCCAGCATTTT.

This clonotype was observed a handful of times. This rearrangement joins TRBV2 to TRBJ1-4; D remains unclear. Germline V gives CDR1 SNHLY, CDR2 FYNNEI. The CDR3 has 14 amino acids. V was shortened by 2 bases and J by 5 bases, with 9 bases between the two germline ends. CDR3: CASSELGRNEKLFF. CDR3 nucleotides: TGTGCCAGCAGTGAATTGGGCAGGAATGAAAAACTGTTTTTT.

This clonotype showed up just a few times. The chain recombines TRBV11-2 with TRBJ1-6; D uncertain. Trimming stripped 1 base from V and 10 bases from J, with 5 bases between. Germline V gives CDR1 SGHAT, CDR2 FQNNGV. The CDR3 runs 12 residues. The CDR3 region has the DNA TGTGCCAGCAGCTTAGCAGTCTCACCCCTCCACTTT. Its protein product is CASSLAVSPLHF.

The CDR3 loop reads CASSLDRETYEQYF. The CDR3 DNA is TGCGCCAGCAGCTTGGATAGGGAGACCTACGAGCAGTACTTC. This chain connects TRBV5-1 to TRBJ2-7, with D perhaps TRBD2 (5 bases). V gave up 0 bases and J gave up 2 bases, with 9 bases separating them. This CDR3 comprises 14 residues. In germline, CDR1 is SGHRS, CDR2 YFSETQ.

This clonotype was detected only a few times. The chain recombines TRBV12-3 or TRBV12-4 with TRBJ2-2; D possibly uses TRBD1 or TRBD2 (7 bases each). This CDR3 has 19 amino acids. Deletions cut 3 bases from V and 7 bases from J, with 27 bases between. This CDR3 reads CASSLNHRGLKRGIGELFF. For the CDR3, the DNA is TGTGCCAGCAGTTTGAATCACAGGGGACTGAAGCGGGGTATCGGGGAGCTGTTTTTT.

CDR3 residues: CASSEALRGYGYTF. CDR3 nucleotides: TGTGCCAGCAGTGAAGCGCTTCGGGGGTACGGCTACACCTTC. V usage is TRBV6-1 and J usage is TRBJ1-2, with D maybe TRBD1 (5 bases). The CDR3 sequence is 14 residues long. Trimming took 0 bases from V and 8 from J, leaving 13 bases between them. Germline CDR1 MNHNS, CDR2 SASEGT.

This clonotype was seen ten or more times. V and J are TRBV5-1 and TRBJ2-3; 8 bases agree with TRBD2. The CDR3 is 15 residues long. Germline trimming cut 5 bases from V and 2 bases from J; bases unmatched to any gene: 7. Germline CDR1 SGHRS, CDR2 YFSETQ. Written as DNA, the CDR3 is TGCGCCAGCAGTCTGGTAGCGGGATACACAGATACGCAGTATTTT. Amino acids: CASSLVAGYTDTQYF.